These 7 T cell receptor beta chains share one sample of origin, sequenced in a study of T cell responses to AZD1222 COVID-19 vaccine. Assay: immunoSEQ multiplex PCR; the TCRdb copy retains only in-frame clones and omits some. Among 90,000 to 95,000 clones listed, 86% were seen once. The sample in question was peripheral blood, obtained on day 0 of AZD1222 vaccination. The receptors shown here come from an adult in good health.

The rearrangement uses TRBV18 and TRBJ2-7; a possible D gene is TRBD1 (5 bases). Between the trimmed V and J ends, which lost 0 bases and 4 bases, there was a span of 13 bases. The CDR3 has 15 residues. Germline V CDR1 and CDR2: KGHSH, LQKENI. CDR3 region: CASSPPQTAYYEQYF. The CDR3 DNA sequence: TGTGCCAGCTCACCACCGCAGACAGCCTATTACGAGCAGTACTTC.

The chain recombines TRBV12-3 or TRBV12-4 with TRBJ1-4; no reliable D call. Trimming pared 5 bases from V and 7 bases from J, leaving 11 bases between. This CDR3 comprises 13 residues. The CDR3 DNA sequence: TGTGCCAGCAGTCTCTGGACCGGTGAAAAACTGTTTTTT. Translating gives CASSLWTGEKLFF.

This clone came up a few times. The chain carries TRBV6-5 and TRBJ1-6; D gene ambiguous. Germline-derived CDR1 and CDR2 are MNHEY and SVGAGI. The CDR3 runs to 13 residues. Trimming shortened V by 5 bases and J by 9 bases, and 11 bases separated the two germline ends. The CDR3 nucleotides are TGTGCCAGCAGTACCGAGGAAGGTTCACCCCTCCACTTT. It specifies CASSTEEGSPLHF.

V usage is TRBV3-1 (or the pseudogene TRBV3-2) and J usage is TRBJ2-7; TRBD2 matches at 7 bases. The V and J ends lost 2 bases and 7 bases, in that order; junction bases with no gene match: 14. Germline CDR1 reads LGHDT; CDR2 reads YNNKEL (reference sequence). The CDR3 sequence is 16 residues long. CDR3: CASSQFWTSSIREQYF. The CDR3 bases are TGTGCCAGCAGCCAATTCTGGACTAGTTCAATTCGGGAGCAGTACTTC.

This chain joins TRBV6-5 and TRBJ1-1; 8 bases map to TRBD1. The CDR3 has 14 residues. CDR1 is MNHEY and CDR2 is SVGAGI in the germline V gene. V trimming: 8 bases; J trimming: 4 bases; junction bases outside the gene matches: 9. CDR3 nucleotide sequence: TGTGCCAGCCAAAGCAGGGGGCACTTCACTGAAGCTTTCTTT. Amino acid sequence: CASQSRGHFTEAFF.

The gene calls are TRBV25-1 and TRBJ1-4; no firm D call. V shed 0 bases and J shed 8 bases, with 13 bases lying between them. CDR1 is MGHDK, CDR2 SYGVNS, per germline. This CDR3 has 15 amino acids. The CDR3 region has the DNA TGTGCCAGCAGTGAATATTTGGGGAATGGAGAAAAACTGTTTTTT. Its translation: CASSEYLGNGEKLFF.

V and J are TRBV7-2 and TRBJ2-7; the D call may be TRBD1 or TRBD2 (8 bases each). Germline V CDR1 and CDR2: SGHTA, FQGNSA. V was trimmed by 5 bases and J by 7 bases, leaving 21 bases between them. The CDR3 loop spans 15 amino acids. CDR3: CASSLTTGGTREQYF. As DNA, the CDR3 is TGTGCCAGCAGCCTTACAACAGGGGGGACTAGGGAGCAGTACTTC.